Below, 24 T cell receptor beta chains from the same sample are listed, as sequenced in a study of T-cell reconstitution after alpha-beta-depleted transplantation in children. The authors prepared the TCRbeta library with unique molecular identifiers. TCRdb redid the calling of the PCR reads with MiXCR, one entry per CDR3 protein. The table records over 90,000 distinct CDR3 sequences, around 6% of them present only once. The sequencing here drew on PBMCs, mostly from graft donor cells, taken 60 days after TCRalphabeta/CD19-depleted stem cell transplant. Source of these receptors: a female patient aged 2-10 years who had a stem cell transplant for Fanconi anemia, so the T cells may come from the graft donor.

This clonotype occurred many times. This chain links TRBV2 with TRBJ2-7; unclear D gene. V gave up 2 bases and J gave up 9 bases, with 11 bases separating them. CDR3 length: 12 residues. Per germline, CDR1 SNHLY and CDR2 FYNNEI. The DNA for the CDR3 is TGTGCCAGCAGTGAATCCCCTGGCGGGCAGTACTTC. Its protein is CASSESPGGQYF.

The J gene is TRBJ2-3, the V gene TRBV11-2; weak D call: TRBD2 (7 bases). Germline V gene data show CDR1 as SGHAT and CDR2 as FQNNGV. The CDR3 runs to 18 residues. Trimming left V 2 bases short and J 1 base short, with 19 bases between. As DNA, the CDR3 is TGTGCCAGCAGCTTAATTTGCGCTAGGGGGGGGTGCACAGATACGCAGTATTTT. Translation: CASSLICARGGCTDTQYF.

The sample holds many counts of this clonotype. This chain joins TRBV5-1 and TRBJ2-3; 12 nucleotides line up with TRBD2. V shed 4 bases and J 0 bases; nucleotides not matched to a gene: 6. CDR1 and CDR2 from the germline V gene are SGHRS and YFSETQ. The length of the CDR3 is 17 residues. CDR3 bases: TGCGCCAGCAGCCCTGGACTAGCGGGGTCTAGCACAGATACGCAGTATTTT. This gives the protein CASSPGLAGSSTDTQYF.

This clonotype is labeled medium-sized. V gene TRBV7-2 combines with J gene TRBJ2-1, with 8 bases identical to TRBD2. Germline V lookup: CDR1 SGHTA, CDR2 FQGNSA. This CDR3 is built from 15 residues. The ends lost 3 bases at V and 7 bases at J; junction bases unmatched: 8. CDR3 region: CASSFGRGAGNEQFF. In DNA form, the CDR3 reads TGTGCCAGCAGCTTTGGGCGGGGGGCCGGTAATGAGCAGTTCTTC.

This clonotype was observed at least ten times. The V and J genes are TRBV29-1 and TRBJ1-1; TRBD1 might be the D (5 bases). The CDR3 is 10 amino acids. Germline V gene lookup returns CDR1 SQVTM and CDR2 ANQGSEA. CDR3 in DNA: TGCAGTGGGACGAACACTGAAGCTTTCTTT. It codes for CSGTNTEAFF.

This clonotype has just a few counts. The chain uses TRBV2 and TRBJ2-1, with D possibly matching TRBD2 (6 bases). The ends were cut back, 10 bases at V and 7 bases at J, with 14 bases in the middle. This CDR3 region has 12 residues. From germline, CDR1 is SNHLY and CDR2 FYNNEI. For the CDR3, the DNA is TGTGCCACCTCGCGGCTAGCGAATGAGCAGTTCTTC. Protein product: CATSRLANEQFF.

In this sample, this clonotype turned up a few times. J is TRBJ1-3 and V is TRBV11-3; D call uncertain. There are 19 residues in the CDR3. The germline V gene encodes CDR1 SGHNT and CDR2 YENEEA. V was trimmed by 3 bases and J by 2 bases, leaving 23 bases between them. The CDR3 DNA reads as TGTGCCAGCAGCTTGCTCCCCCCGGGCCCCAACCCCACTGGAAACACCATATATTTT. Amino acid sequence: CASSLLPPGPNPTGNTIYF.

At least ten counts were recorded for this clonotype. The chain recombines TRBV7-9 with TRBJ2-1, with D uncertain. The CDR3 extends over 11 amino acids. V was pared by 4 bases and J by 3 bases, with 1 base between. In germline, CDR1 is SEHNR, CDR2 FQNEAQ (reference sequence). The CDR3 coding sequence is TGTGCCAGCAGCTACTACAATGAGCAGTTCTTC. Amino acid sequence: CASSYYNEQFF.

This clonotype was counted ten times or more. The genes are TRBV12-3 or TRBV12-4 and TRBJ1-2, with D unresolved. Deletions cut 2 bases from V and 5 bases from J, with 6 bases between. There are 12 residues in the CDR3. In nucleotides, the CDR3 is TGTGCCAGCAGTTTAAGGACTTATGGCTACACCTTC. Its protein is CASSLRTYGYTF.

This clonotype was counted many times. The V call is TRBV2, the J call TRBJ2-1; 7 bases map to TRBD2. After removal of 7 bases from V and 1 base from J, the junction contained 7 bases not matched to a gene. The germline V gene encodes CDR1 SNHLY and CDR2 FYNNEI. CDR3 length: 15 residues. This CDR3 is CASIRDSGSYNEQFF. In DNA form, the CDR3 reads TGTGCCAGCATCAGGGATAGCGGGTCCTACAATGAGCAGTTCTTC.

A remark on this clonotype: Since the CDR3 does not end with the conserved phenylalanine or tryptophan, this likely comes from a read error. The rearrangement joins TRBV29-1 to TRBJ1-1; the D is unclear. The germline V gene encodes CDR1 SQVTM and CDR2 ANQGSEA. The CDR3 is 16 amino acids. Trimming left V 2 bases short and J 1 base short, with 17 bases between. The CDR3 region is CSVELRQVIGNTEAFS. The CDR3, as DNA: TGCAGCGTTGAACTGCGGCAGGTCATAGGGAACACTGAAGCTTTCTCT.

This clonotype occurred many times. The gene calls are TRBV6-2 or TRBV6-3 and TRBJ2-1; D is unclear. CDR1 is MNHEY, CDR2 SVGEGT, per germline. This CDR3 region has 13 residues. The V end was cut by 5 bases, the J end by 5 bases, with 10 bases between. CDR3 sequence reads: CASSLTLNNEQFF. The CDR3 nucleotides read TGTGCCAGCAGTCTAACCCTTAACAATGAGCAGTTCTTC.

This clonotype was observed at least ten times. The chain links TRBV5-1 to TRBJ1-1, with D hard to call. Germline CDR1 and CDR2: SGHRS and YFSETQ. The V end lost 0 bases, the J end lost 7 bases, and 7 bases lay between the germline ends. This CDR3 has 12 residues. CDR3 DNA: TGCGCCAGCAGCTTGGACAATTTTGAAGCTTTCTTT. It is translated as CASSLDNFEAFF.

The chain links TRBV20-1 to TRBJ2-5, with D uncertain. The germline V and J ends were trimmed by 0 bases and 4 bases, with 15 bases remaining between them. This CDR3 is built from 15 residues. Germline V CDR1 and CDR2: DFQATT, SNEGSKA (reference sequence). The CDR3 sequence: CSARDSFSGRETQYF. DNA for the CDR3: TGCAGTGCTAGAGATTCCTTTTCGGGTAGAGAGACCCAGTACTTC.

This clonotype was detected many times. The rearrangement joins TRBV12-3 or TRBV12-4 to TRBJ2-1, with D unclear. Trimming removed 6 bases from V and 6 bases from J, with 9 bases in between. The CDR3 has 12 amino acids. The CDR3, as DNA: TGTGCCAGCAGCCTGCGCATCAATGAGCAGTTCTTC. Translating gives CASSLRINEQFF.

This clonotype occurred a few times. V usage is TRBV27 and J usage is TRBJ2-2, with D possibly matching TRBD1 (5 bases). Trimming took off 7 bases at V and 2 bases at J, with 14 bases between the two ends. The CDR3 extends over 15 amino acids. From germline, CDR1 is MNHEY and CDR2 SMNVEV (reference sequence). This chain's CDR3 is CASTRRAPNTGELFF. CDR3 in DNA: TGTGCCAGCACCCGCAGGGCGCCTAACACCGGGGAGCTGTTTTTT.

Many counts were recorded for this clonotype. The chain couples TRBV2 to TRBJ1-4; the match to TRBD1 covers 8 bases. CDR3 length: 14 residues. Losses at the gene ends were 7 bases for V and 8 bases for J; bases not matched to a gene: 9. Germline CDR1 SNHLY, CDR2 FYNNEI. The CDR3 spells CASNVQGAGEKLFF. The DNA for the CDR3 is TGTGCCAGCAATGTTCAGGGGGCAGGGGAAAAACTGTTTTTT.

In this sample, this clonotype turned up a few times. This rearrangement joins TRBV5-5 to TRBJ2-3; D is unclear. The CDR3 totals 17 residues. CDR1 is SGHKS and CDR2 is YYEKEE in the germline V gene (reference sequence). V dropped 2 bases and J dropped 2 bases, with 18 bases sitting between them. The CDR3 DNA sequence: TGTGCCAGCAGCTTTGGTGGGTCCACACTCAACACAGATACGCAGTATTTT. It codes for CASSFGGSTLNTDTQYF.

DNA of the CDR3: TGTGCCAGCAGCCTCTCCCCGGCGGGGGATGGCTACACCTTC. It translates to CASSLSPAGDGYTF. The V call is TRBV7-3, the J call TRBJ1-2; possibly TRBD1 for D (5 bases). V was pared by 5 bases and J by 6 bases, with 16 bases between. Germline CDR1 is SGHTA and CDR2 is FQGTGA. The CDR3 is made up of 14 amino acids.

This clonotype has a count of ten or more. The genes are TRBV18 and TRBJ2-7; TRBD1 aligns across 8 bases. The CDR3 sequence is 14 residues long. CDR1 and CDR2 (germline): KGHSH, LQKENI. With 4 bases clipped from V and 4 bases from J, the junction kept 6 bases outside the gene matches. The CDR3 coding sequence is TGTGCCAGCTCACTAGCGACAGGGGCGTACGAGCAGTACTTC. Protein sequence: CASSLATGAYEQYF. The full variable domain, its missing parts supplied by reference TRBV18 and TRBJ2-7, is NAGVMQNPRHLVRRRGQEARLRCSPMKGHSHVYWYRQLPEEGLKFMVYLQKENIIDESGMPKERFSAEFPKEGPSILRIQQVVRGDSAAYFCASSLATGAYEQYFGPGTRLTVT.

This clonotype was picked up a small number of times. This chain connects TRBV11-2 to TRBJ2-7; 13 bases fit TRBD2. With V trimmed by 5 bases and J by 12 bases, 10 bases remained unmatched. CDR3 length: 14 residues. Germline V gives CDR1 SGHAT, CDR2 FQNNGV. CDR3 sequence (DNA): TGTGCCAGCAGCCGGACCGGGACTAGCGGGATCATGTACTTC. It specifies CASSRTGTSGIMYF.

This clonotype was detected many times. The V and J genes are TRBV29-1 and TRBJ1-1; the D is unclear. CDR3 size: 9 residues. Trimming left V 4 bases short and J 5 bases short, with 2 bases between. Looked up from germline, CDR1 is SQVTM and CDR2 is ANQGSEA. For the CDR3, the DNA is TGCAGCGTTGGGACTGAAGCTTTCTTT. Translation: CSVGTEAFF.

This clonotype was counted many times. This rearrangement joins TRBV6-5 to TRBJ2-4; 9 nucleotides align to TRBD1. V trimming: 0 bases; J trimming: 2 bases; junction bases outside the gene matches: 11. The CDR3 extends over 19 amino acids. Germline loops: CDR1 MNHEY, CDR2 SVGAGI. CDR3 bases: TGTGCCAGCAGTTACTCCCCTTTACATGGGACAGGGACCAAAAACATTCAGTACTTC. Its translation is CASSYSPLHGTGTKNIQYF.

This clonotype was found many times. The chain employs TRBV12-3 or TRBV12-4 and TRBJ2-7; 8 nucleotides align to TRBD1. The CDR3 length is 14 residues. Trimming removed 4 bases from V and 5 bases from J; junction bases left unmatched: 7. This CDR3 reads CASSYDRGYDEQYF. The CDR3 coding sequence is TGTGCCAGCAGTTATGACAGGGGTTACGACGAGCAGTACTTC.